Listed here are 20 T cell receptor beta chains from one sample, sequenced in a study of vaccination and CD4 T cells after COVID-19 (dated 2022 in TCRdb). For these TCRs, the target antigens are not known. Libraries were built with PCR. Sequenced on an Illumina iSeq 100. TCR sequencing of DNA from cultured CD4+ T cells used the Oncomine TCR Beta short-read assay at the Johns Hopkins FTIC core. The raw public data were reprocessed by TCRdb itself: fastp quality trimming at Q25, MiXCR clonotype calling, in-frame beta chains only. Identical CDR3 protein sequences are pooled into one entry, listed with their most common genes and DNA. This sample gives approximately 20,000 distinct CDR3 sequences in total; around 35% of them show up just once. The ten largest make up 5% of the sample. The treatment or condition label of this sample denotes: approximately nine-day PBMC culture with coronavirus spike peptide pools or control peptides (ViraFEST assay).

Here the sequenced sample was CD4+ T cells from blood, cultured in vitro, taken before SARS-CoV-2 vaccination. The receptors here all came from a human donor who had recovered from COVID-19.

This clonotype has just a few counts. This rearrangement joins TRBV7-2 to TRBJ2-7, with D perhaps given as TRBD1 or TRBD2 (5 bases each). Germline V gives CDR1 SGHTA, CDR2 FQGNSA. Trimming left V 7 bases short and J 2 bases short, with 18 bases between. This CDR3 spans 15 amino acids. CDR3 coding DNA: TGTGCCAGCAACCCGGTGGTGGGGGTCCCCTACGAGCAGTACTTC. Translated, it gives CASNPVVGVPYEQYF. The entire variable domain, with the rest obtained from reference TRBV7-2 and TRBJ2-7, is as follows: GAGVSQSPSNKVTEKGKDVELRCDPISGHTALYWYRQSLGQGLEFLIYFQGNSAPDKSGLPSDRFSAERTGGSVSTLTIQRTQQEDSAVYLCASNPVVGVPYEQYFGPGTRLTVT.

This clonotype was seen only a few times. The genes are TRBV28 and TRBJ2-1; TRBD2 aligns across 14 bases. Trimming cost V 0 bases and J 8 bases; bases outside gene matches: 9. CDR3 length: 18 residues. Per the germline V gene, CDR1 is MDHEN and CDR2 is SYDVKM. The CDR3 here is CASSLWGVGTSGSDEQFF. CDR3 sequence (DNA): TGTGCCAGCAGTTTATGGGGGGTGGGGACTAGCGGGAGCGATGAGCAGTTCTTC.

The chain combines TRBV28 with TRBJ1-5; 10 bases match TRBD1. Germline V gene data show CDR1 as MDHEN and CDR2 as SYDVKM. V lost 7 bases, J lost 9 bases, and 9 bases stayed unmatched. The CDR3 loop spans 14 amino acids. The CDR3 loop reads CASNIGDRGRPQHF. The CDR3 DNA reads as TGTGCCAGCAATATAGGGGACAGGGGTCGGCCCCAGCATTTT.

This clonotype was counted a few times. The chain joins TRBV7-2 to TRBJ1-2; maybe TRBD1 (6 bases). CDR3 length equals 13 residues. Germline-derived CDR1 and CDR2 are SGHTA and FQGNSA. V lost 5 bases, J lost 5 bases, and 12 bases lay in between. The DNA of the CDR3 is TGTGCCAGCAGCGTAGACAGGCTTTATGGCTACACCTTC. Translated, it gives CASSVDRLYGYTF.

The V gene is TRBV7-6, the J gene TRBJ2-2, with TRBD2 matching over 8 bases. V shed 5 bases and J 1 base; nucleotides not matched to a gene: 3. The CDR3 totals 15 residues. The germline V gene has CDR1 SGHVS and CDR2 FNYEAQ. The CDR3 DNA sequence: TGTGCCAGCAGCGCCGGGACTAGGAACACCGGGGAGCTGTTTTTT. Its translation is CASSAGTRNTGELFF.

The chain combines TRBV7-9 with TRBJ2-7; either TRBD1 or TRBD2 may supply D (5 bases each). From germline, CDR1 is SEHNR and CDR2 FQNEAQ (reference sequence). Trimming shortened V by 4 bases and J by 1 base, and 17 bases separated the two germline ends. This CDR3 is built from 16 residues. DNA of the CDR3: TGTGCCAGCAGCTCTCAAAAGGGACGGTTATCCTACGAGCAGTACTTC. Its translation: CASSSQKGRLSYEQYF.

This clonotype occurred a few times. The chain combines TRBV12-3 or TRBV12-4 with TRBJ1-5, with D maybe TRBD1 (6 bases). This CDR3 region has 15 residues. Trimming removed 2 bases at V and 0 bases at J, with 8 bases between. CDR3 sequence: CASSLSQGSNQPQHF. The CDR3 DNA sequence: TGTGCCAGCAGTTTATCACAGGGTAGCAATCAGCCCCAGCATTTT.

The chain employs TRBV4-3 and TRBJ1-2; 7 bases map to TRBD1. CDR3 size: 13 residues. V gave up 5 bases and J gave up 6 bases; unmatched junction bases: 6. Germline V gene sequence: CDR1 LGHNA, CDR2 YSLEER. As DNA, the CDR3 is TGCGCCAGCAGCATTAAGACAGGGAATGGCTACACCTTC. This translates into CASSIKTGNGYTF.

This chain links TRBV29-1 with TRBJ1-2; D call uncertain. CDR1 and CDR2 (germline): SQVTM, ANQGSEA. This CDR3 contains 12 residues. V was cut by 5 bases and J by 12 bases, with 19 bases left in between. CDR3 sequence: CSVLGSDEGDTF. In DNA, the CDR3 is TGCAGCGTTTTGGGCAGCGACGAAGGTGACACCTTC.

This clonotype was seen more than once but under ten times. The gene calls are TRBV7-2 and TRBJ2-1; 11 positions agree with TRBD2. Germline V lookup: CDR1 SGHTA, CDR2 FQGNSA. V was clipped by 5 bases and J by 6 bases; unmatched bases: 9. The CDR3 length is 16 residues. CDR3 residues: CASSAVLAGGGNEQFF. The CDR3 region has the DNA TGTGCCAGCAGCGCCGTTCTAGCGGGAGGTGGCAATGAGCAGTTCTTC.

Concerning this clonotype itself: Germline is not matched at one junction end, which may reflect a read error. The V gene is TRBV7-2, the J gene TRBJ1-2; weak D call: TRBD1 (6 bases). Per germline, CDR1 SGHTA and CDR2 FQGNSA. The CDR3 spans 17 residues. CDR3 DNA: TGTGCCAGCAGTTTAGACAGGAGTCCCAGGGGAAACTATGGCTACACCTTC. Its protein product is CASSLDRSPRGNYGYTF.

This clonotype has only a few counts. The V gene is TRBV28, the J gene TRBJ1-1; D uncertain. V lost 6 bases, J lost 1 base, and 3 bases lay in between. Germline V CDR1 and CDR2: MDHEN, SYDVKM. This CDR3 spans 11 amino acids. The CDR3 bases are TGTGCCAGCAGACAGAACACTGAAGCTTTCTTT. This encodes CASRQNTEAFF.

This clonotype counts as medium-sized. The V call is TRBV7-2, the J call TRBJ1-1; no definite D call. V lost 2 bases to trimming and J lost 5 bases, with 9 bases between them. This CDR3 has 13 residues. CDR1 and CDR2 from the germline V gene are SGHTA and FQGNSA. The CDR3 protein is CASSLLRGTEAFF. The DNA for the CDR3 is TGTGCCAGCAGCTTATTAAGAGGGACTGAAGCTTTCTTT.

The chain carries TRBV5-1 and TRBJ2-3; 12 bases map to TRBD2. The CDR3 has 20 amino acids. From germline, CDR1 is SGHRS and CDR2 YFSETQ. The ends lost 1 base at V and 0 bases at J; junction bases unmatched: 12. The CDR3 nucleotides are TGCGCCAGCAGCTTGTCGACACTAGCGGGGGGAAGATCTAGCACAGATACGCAGTATTTT. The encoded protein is CASSLSTLAGGRSSTDTQYF.

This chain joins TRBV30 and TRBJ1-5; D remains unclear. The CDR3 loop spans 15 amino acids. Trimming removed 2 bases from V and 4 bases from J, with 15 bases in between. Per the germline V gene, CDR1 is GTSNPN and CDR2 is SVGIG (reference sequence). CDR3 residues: CAWSQEAANNQPQHF. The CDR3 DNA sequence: TGTGCCTGGAGTCAGGAGGCAGCTAATAATCAGCCCCAGCATTTT.

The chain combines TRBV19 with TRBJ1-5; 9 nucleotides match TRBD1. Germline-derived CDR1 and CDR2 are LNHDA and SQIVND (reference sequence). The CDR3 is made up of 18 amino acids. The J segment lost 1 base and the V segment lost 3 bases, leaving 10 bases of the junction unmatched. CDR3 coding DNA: TGTGCCAGTAGTATGGTCTGGGACAGGGTCGGAAGCAATCAGCCCCAGCATTTT. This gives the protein CASSMVWDRVGSNQPQHF.

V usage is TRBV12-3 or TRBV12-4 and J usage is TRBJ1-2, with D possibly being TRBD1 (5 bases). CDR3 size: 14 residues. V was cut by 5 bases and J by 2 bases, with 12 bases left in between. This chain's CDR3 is CASSPYAGNYGYTF. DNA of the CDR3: TGTGCCAGCAGTCCCTACGCAGGGAACTATGGCTACACCTTC.

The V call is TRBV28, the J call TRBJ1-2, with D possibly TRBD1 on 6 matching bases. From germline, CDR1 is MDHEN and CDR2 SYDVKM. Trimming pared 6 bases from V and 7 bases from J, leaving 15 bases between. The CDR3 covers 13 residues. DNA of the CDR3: TGTGCCAGCAGGGCTGGACAGAGGGTTGGCTACACCTTC. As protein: CASRAGQRVGYTF.

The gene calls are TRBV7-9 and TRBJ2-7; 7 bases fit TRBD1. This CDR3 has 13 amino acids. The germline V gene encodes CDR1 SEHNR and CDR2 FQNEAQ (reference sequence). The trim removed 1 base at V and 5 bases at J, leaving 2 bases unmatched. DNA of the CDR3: TGTGCCAGCAGCTTAGACAGGGGTGACGAGCAGTACTTC. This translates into CASSLDRGDEQYF. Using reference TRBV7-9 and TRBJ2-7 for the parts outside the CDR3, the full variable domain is DTGVSQNPRHKITKRGQNVTFRCDPISEHNRLYWYRQTLGQGPEFLTYFQNEAQLEKSRLLSDRFSAERPKGSFSTLEIQRTEQGDSAMYLCASSLDRGDEQYFGPGTRLTVT.

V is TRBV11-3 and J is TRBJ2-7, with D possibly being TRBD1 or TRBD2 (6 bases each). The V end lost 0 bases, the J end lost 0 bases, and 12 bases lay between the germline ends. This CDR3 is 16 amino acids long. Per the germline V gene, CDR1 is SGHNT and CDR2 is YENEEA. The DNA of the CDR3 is TGTGCCAGCAGCTTAGAAGGAGGGGGATCCTCCTACGAGCAGTACTTC. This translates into CASSLEGGGSSYEQYF.